This is a list of T cell receptor beta chains from one sample in a study of T cell repertoires in cytomegalovirus infection. The antigens for these receptors are not known. TCRdb reprocessed the reads via MiXCR and lists one record per CDR3 protein. This sample has 150,000 to 200,000 distinct CDR3 sequences; less than 25% occur once, and the top ten carry under 30%. This sample comprised CD8+ T cells from cultured PBMCs, obtained from culture after CMV antigen stimulation. The origin of the receptors is a human donor in good health (CMV status not recorded). Some clones in this sample may be carry-over from other donors' samples. Each CDR3 is given with its conserved first and last residue. Each record gives: V gene, D gene, J gene, clone size, CDR3 DNA, CDR3 protein. The D gene is left open where the match is weak. A row's size may be missing; if present it is once, few, many or a size class.

v_call: TRBV7-2; d_call: TRBD1; j_call: TRBJ1-1; clone_size: few; cdr3_nt: TGTGCCAGCAGCCTCCGGACAGGGGGGTCCACTGAAGCTTTCTTT; cdr3_aa: CASSLRTGGSTEAFF
v_call: TRBV7-3; d_call: NA; j_call: TRBJ1-1; clone_size: few; cdr3_nt: TGTGCCAGCCAGCAGGGCACTGAAGCTTTCTTT; cdr3_aa: CASQQGTEAFF
v_call: TRBV27; d_call: TRBD2; j_call: TRBJ2-1; clone_size: NA; cdr3_nt: TGTGCCAGCAGTACCTACAAGTTTGGGACTAGCGGGGGGAGGGACAATGAGCAGTTCTTC; cdr3_aa: CASSTYKFGTSGGRDNEQFF
v_call: TRBV4-1; d_call: NA; j_call: TRBJ1-5; clone_size: NA; cdr3_nt: TGCGCCAGCAGCCAAGAGAGGGGCCCGATCAATCAGCCCCAGCATTTT; cdr3_aa: CASSQERGPINQPQHF
v_call: TRBV12-3/TRBV12-4; d_call: NA; j_call: TRBJ2-6; clone_size: few; cdr3_nt: TGTGCCAGCACACACCCGGGGGACGGACGATTATCTGGGGCCAACGTCCTGACTTTC; cdr3_aa: CASTHPGDGRLSGANVLTF
v_call: TRBV14; d_call: TRBD2; j_call: TRBJ2-1; clone_size: NA; cdr3_nt: TGTGCCAGCAGCCAAGATCTGGGACTAGTCTACAATGAGCAGTTCTTC; cdr3_aa: CASSQDLGLVYNEQFF
v_call: TRBV7-2; d_call: TRBD2; j_call: TRBJ2-1; clone_size: few; cdr3_nt: TGTGCCAGCAGCTTAGGTGCGGCGGGAGGGCCTTACAATGAGCAGTTCTTC; cdr3_aa: CASSLGAAGGPYNEQFF
v_call: TRBV9; d_call: NA; j_call: TRBJ1-2; clone_size: few; cdr3_nt: TGTGCCAGCAGCCCGACAGAGGTCTATGGCTACACCTTC; cdr3_aa: CASSPTEVYGYTF
v_call: TRBV7-3; d_call: TRBD1; j_call: TRBJ2-2; clone_size: NA; cdr3_nt: TGTGCCAGCAGTCCATTGGGGGGGACAGGGGCCGGGGAGCTGTTTTTT; cdr3_aa: CASSPLGGTGAGELFF
v_call: TRBV29-1; d_call: NA; j_call: TRBJ2-7; clone_size: NA; cdr3_nt: TGCAGCGTTGAAGATCGAGGTGGAGGACATCCCTACGAGCAGTACTTC; cdr3_aa: CSVEDRGGGHPYEQYF
v_call: TRBV6-6; d_call: NA; j_call: TRBJ1-1; clone_size: few; cdr3_nt: TGTGCCAGCAGTTATGGACCGCCTGGCCCGAACACTGAAGCTTTCTTT; cdr3_aa: CASSYGPPGPNTEAFF
v_call: TRBV27; d_call: NA; j_call: TRBJ1-1; clone_size: NA; cdr3_nt: TGTGCCAGCAGCTTAACTCGGGACACTGAAGCTTTCTTT; cdr3_aa: CASSLTRDTEAFF
v_call: TRBV12-3/TRBV12-4; d_call: NA; j_call: TRBJ1-1; clone_size: many; cdr3_nt: TGTGCCAGCAGTTTTGGGCTGCTGGGGACTGAAGCTTTCTTT; cdr3_aa: CASSFGLLGTEAFF
v_call: TRBV4-1; d_call: NA; j_call: TRBJ2-7; clone_size: NA; cdr3_nt: TGCGCCAGCAGCCTCGAGGGTGGGGCTGGGTACGAGCAGTACTTC; cdr3_aa: CASSLEGGAGYEQYF
v_call: TRBV27; d_call: TRBD2; j_call: TRBJ2-3; clone_size: NA; cdr3_nt: TGTGCCAGCAGTAAACCCGGGACTAGAGCTAGCACAGATACGCAGTATTTT; cdr3_aa: CASSKPGTRASTDTQYF
v_call: TRBV27; d_call: TRBD1; j_call: TRBJ2-7; clone_size: NA; cdr3_nt: TGTGCCAGCAGTGCCTCTTGGACAGGGGTCGACGAGCAGTACTTC; cdr3_aa: CASSASWTGVDEQYF
v_call: TRBV20-1; d_call: NA; j_call: TRBJ1-3; clone_size: NA; cdr3_nt: TGCAGTGCTAGAGATCCGGCGGTGGGAAACACCATATATTTT; cdr3_aa: CSARDPAVGNTIYF
v_call: TRBV20-1; d_call: NA; j_call: TRBJ1-1; clone_size: once; cdr3_nt: TGCAGTGCTAGTACAGGAATACCCGACATGAACACTGAAGCTTTCTTT; cdr3_aa: CSASTGIPDMNTEAFF
v_call: TRBV7-9; d_call: NA; j_call: TRBJ2-1; clone_size: few; cdr3_nt: TGTGCCAGCAGCTTGTTTGGGGTAGACAATGAGCAGTTCTTC; cdr3_aa: CASSLFGVDNEQFF
v_call: TRBV4-1; d_call: NA; j_call: TRBJ2-7; clone_size: NA; cdr3_nt: TGCGCCAGCAGCCAAATACAGGGGAGGAGCTCCCACGAGCAGTACTTC; cdr3_aa: CASSQIQGRSSHEQYF
v_call: TRBV7-2; d_call: NA; j_call: TRBJ1-3; clone_size: few; cdr3_nt: TGTGCCAGCAGCTTAGAGCCCGGGATAGAAAACACCATATATTTT; cdr3_aa: CASSLEPGIENTIYF
v_call: TRBV6-6; d_call: TRBD1; j_call: TRBJ1-1; clone_size: medium-sized; cdr3_nt: TGTGCCAGCAGTTATGCTTGGACAGGGAACACTGAAGCTTTCTTT; cdr3_aa: CASSYAWTGNTEAFF
v_call: TRBV7-8; d_call: TRBD1; j_call: TRBJ1-5; clone_size: few; cdr3_nt: TGTGCCAGCAGCGATCGACAGGGGTGGAATCAGCCCCAGCATTTT; cdr3_aa: CASSDRQGWNQPQHF
v_call: TRBV9; d_call: NA; j_call: TRBJ2-3; clone_size: few; cdr3_nt: TGTGCCAGCAGCGTAGTGTCAGCACTCCTCAGCACAGATACGCAGTATTTT; cdr3_aa: CASSVVSALLSTDTQYF
v_call: TRBV7-8; d_call: NA; j_call: TRBJ2-3; clone_size: few; cdr3_nt: TGTGCCAGCAGCGTCCTAAGGGCCTTATTCACAGATACGCAGTATTTT; cdr3_aa: CASSVLRALFTDTQYF
v_call: TRBV20-1; d_call: NA; j_call: TRBJ2-7; clone_size: NA; cdr3_nt: TGCAGTGCTAGACAGGGTTTCAAGGCGGAGCAGTACTTC; cdr3_aa: CSARQGFKAEQYF
v_call: TRBV7-6; d_call: NA; j_call: TRBJ1-4; clone_size: few; cdr3_nt: TGTGCCAGCAGCTGGTACGGGACACCCGAGGAAAAACTGTTTTTT; cdr3_aa: CASSWYGTPEEKLFF
v_call: TRBV7-2; d_call: NA; j_call: TRBJ1-2; clone_size: many; cdr3_nt: TGTGCCAGCAGCTTAAAGTGGGCGGTGGCTAACTATGGCTACACCTTC; cdr3_aa: CASSLKWAVANYGYTF
v_call: TRBV4-3; d_call: NA; j_call: TRBJ2-1; clone_size: few; cdr3_nt: TGCGCCAGCAGCCAAGAAGGGGCCGTCTCCTACAATGAGCAGTTCTTC; cdr3_aa: CASSQEGAVSYNEQFF
v_call: TRBV2; d_call: TRBD1; j_call: TRBJ2-1; clone_size: NA; cdr3_nt: TGTGCCACCAAGACAGGGCTCAATGAGCAGTTCTTC; cdr3_aa: CATKTGLNEQFF
v_call: TRBV6-5; d_call: TRBD2; j_call: TRBJ2-1; clone_size: few; cdr3_nt: TGTGCCAGCAGTTACAGACTAGCGGGGGTTGAGCAGTTCTTC; cdr3_aa: CASSYRLAGVEQFF
v_call: TRBV7-2; d_call: NA; j_call: TRBJ1-2; clone_size: few; cdr3_nt: TGTGCCAGTCCGGGGGGGCAAGGCTACACCTTC; cdr3_aa: CASPGGQGYTF
v_call: TRBV7-3; d_call: NA; j_call: TRBJ1-1; clone_size: few; cdr3_nt: TGTGCCAGCAGCTCGTCAGGTTGGGACACTGAAGCTTTCTTT; cdr3_aa: CASSSSGWDTEAFF
v_call: TRBV7-9; d_call: NA; j_call: TRBJ1-1; clone_size: NA; cdr3_nt: TGTGCCAGCACCTCCCCGGGGCCAAACACTGAAGCTTTCTTT; cdr3_aa: CASTSPGPNTEAFF